What follows describes a single T cell receptor beta chain. Study processing details: The assay estimated nucleated cells by amplifying reference gene primers. Sequencing used immunoSEQ multiplex PCR; TCRdb keeps in-frame clones, though not all of them. For V, J and clone size, that table is used; D and trimming come from the DNA. This table holds over 120,000 clones, 84% found once. V was clipped by 8 bases and J by 9 bases, with 20 bases between them. This CDR3 has 13 residues. Germline loops: CDR1 SQVTM, CDR2 ANQGSEA. The entry originates in a study of blood T cell repertoires in COVID-19. Study details: PBMCs, B-cell-depleted T cells, or T cells provided the cDNA or gDNA that made up the material.

Source material: peripheral blood. The source of this sequence is an older woman with acute or convalescent COVID-19. The chain uses TRBV29-1 and TRBJ2-1, with D possibly TRBD1 on 5 matching bases. CDR3 nucleotides: TGCAGCTCCGGACCTAGGGCAGGGTTTGAGCAGTTCTTC. Amino acids: CSSGPRAGFEQFF.